One and the same sample provided the 24 T cell receptor beta chains below, sequenced in a study of OX40 agonist ivuxolimab in advanced cancers. Sequenced by immunoSEQ multiplex PCR; TCRdb stores in-frame clones only, minus some. The repertoire holds approximately 42,000 clones, with roughly four fifths as singletons. Sample: CD4+ or CD8+ T cells sorted from blood, taken in a trial of the OX40 agonist ivuxolimab. The receptors come from an adult with an advanced solid tumor such as melanoma, head and neck, liver or kidney cancer.

The CDR3 nucleotides read TGTGCCAGCAGCCCAGAAGGGACAGGGGTCTACGAGCAGTACTTC. Amino acids: CASSPEGTGVYEQYF. The rearrangement uses TRBV7-2 and TRBJ2-7, with 10 bases that match TRBD1. Germline-derived CDR1 and CDR2 are SGHTA and FQGNSA. V lost 5 bases and J lost 3; bases outside the gene matches: 7. The length of the CDR3 is 15 residues.

The chain recombines TRBV27 with TRBJ1-2; D may be TRBD1 (5 bases). Per the germline V gene, CDR1 is MNHEY and CDR2 is SMNVEV (reference sequence). Trimming removed 4 bases from V and 0 bases from J, with 9 bases in between. This CDR3 is 14 amino acids long. The CDR3 DNA is TGTGCCAGCAGTTGGGGCAGAGCTAACTATGGCTACACCTTC. Protein: CASSWGRANYGYTF.

The J gene is TRBJ1-2, the V gene TRBV11-2; 10 nucleotides line up with TRBD1. The CDR3 length is 15 residues. Germline V CDR1 and CDR2: SGHAT, FQNNGV. Losses at the gene ends were 3 bases for V and 8 bases for J; bases not matched to a gene: 9. For the CDR3, the DNA is TGTGCCAGCAGCTTCCTTCCAGACAGGGGGCGAGGCTACACCTTC. Residues: CASSFLPDRGRGYTF.

The chain joins TRBV9 to TRBJ2-7, with D uncertain. Trimming took off 2 bases at V and 5 bases at J, with 17 bases between the two ends. This CDR3 has 15 residues. Germline-derived CDR1 and CDR2 are SGDLS and YYNGEE. Here the CDR3 DNA reads TGTGCCAGCAGCGTGGGGTCTCTCGCCTCTGACGAGCAGTACTTC. It codes for CASSVGSLASDEQYF.

This clone occurred a few times. The rearrangement uses TRBV27 and TRBJ1-5; no definite D call. CDR3 length: 12 residues. Trimming pared 3 bases from V and 5 bases from J, leaving 5 bases between. The germline CDR1 and CDR2 sequences are MNHEY and SMNVEV (reference sequence). The CDR3 spells CASSFLHQPQHF. DNA of the CDR3: TGTGCCAGCAGTTTCCTTCATCAGCCCCAGCATTTT.

The chain carries TRBV5-1 and TRBJ2-3; maybe TRBD2 (5 bases). This CDR3 spans 14 amino acids. CDR1 is SGHRS, CDR2 YFSETQ, per germline. V gave up 4 bases and J gave up 0 bases, with 9 bases separating them. CDR3 sequence (DNA): TGCGCCAGCAGCCCGACTATAAGCACAGATACGCAGTATTTT. It codes for CASSPTISTDTQYF.

The sample holds a few counts of this clone. The J gene is TRBJ2-7, the V gene TRBV7-8; no clear D. The germline V gene has CDR1 SGHVS and CDR2 FQNEAQ. The ends were cut back, 2 bases at V and 4 bases at J, with 9 bases in the middle. The CDR3 runs to 13 residues. The CDR3 reads CASSLRQEYEQYF. The CDR3 region has the DNA TGTGCCAGCAGCTTAAGACAAGAATACGAGCAGTACTTC.

In DNA form, the CDR3 reads TGTGCCAGCAGCGAGGGGACAGGCACGAACACCGGGGAGCTGTTTTTT. Its translation is CASSEGTGTNTGELFF. This chain links TRBV9 with TRBJ2-2; 8 nucleotides match TRBD1. CDR1 is SGDLS and CDR2 is YYNGEE in the germline V gene. CDR3 length equals 16 residues. V was clipped by 3 bases and J by 0 bases; unmatched bases: 4.

This clone has more than one count but fewer than ten. The chain uses TRBV5-6 and TRBJ2-5, with D perhaps assigned TRBD1 or TRBD2 (5 bases each). Germline V gene data show CDR1 as SGHDT and CDR2 as YYEEEE. V lost 1 base, J lost 5 bases, and 15 bases lay in between. The CDR3 runs 15 residues. The DNA for the CDR3 is TGTGCCAGCAGCTTGCCAGTTAGGGGCGGGGAGACCCAGTACTTC. It translates to CASSLPVRGGETQYF. Supplemented by reference TRBV5-6 and TRBJ2-5, the full variable domain reads DAGVTQSPTHLIKTRGQQVTLRCSPKSGHDTVSWYQQALGQGPQFIFQYYEEEERQRGNFPDRFSGHQFPNYSSELNVNALLLGDSALYLCASSLPVRGGETQYFGPGTRLLVL.

CDR3 nucleotide sequence: TGTGCCAGCAGCTTAGTCTCGGCAGATACGCAGTATTTT. Translating it yields CASSLVSADTQYF. The chain recombines TRBV7-2 with TRBJ2-3; D ambiguous. Germline loops: CDR1 SGHTA, CDR2 FQGNSA. The V end was cut by 1 base, the J end by 4 bases, with 6 bases between. The CDR3 covers 13 residues.

The V call is TRBV9, the J call TRBJ2-2; 10 bases match TRBD1. This CDR3 is built from 16 residues. The junction had 4 bases not matched to a gene; V was cut back by 0 bases and J by 5 bases. In germline, CDR1 is SGDLS, CDR2 YYNGEE. For the CDR3, the DNA is TGTGCCAGCAGCGTAGCCGGGACAGGGGTTACCGGGGAGCTGTTTTTT. Protein: CASSVAGTGVTGELFF.

The chain employs TRBV6-5 and TRBJ2-7, with 7 nucleotides matching TRBD2. Germline loops: CDR1 MNHEY, CDR2 SVGAGI. The trim removed 4 bases at V and 1 base at J, leaving 7 bases unmatched. The CDR3 is 15 amino acids. The CDR3 region has the DNA TGTGCCAGCAGTTCCAAACGGGGAGGGTCCTACGAGCAGTACTTC. This sequence encodes CASSSKRGGSYEQYF.

The chain has TRBV2 and TRBJ2-3, with TRBD2 identical over 8 bases. Germline lookup yields CDR1 SNHLY and CDR2 FYNNEI. The CDR3 contains 14 residues. V lost 6 bases to trimming and J lost 1 base; unmatched junction nucleotides: 3. In DNA, the CDR3 is TGTGCCAGCAGCGACGGGGGGGGCACAGATACGCAGTATTTT. It yields the protein CASSDGGGTDTQYF.

The rearrangement joins TRBV4-1 to TRBJ2-2, with D unresolved. CDR1 is MGHRA, CDR2 YSYEKL, per germline. The V and J ends lost 8 bases and 5 bases respectively, with 12 bases between them. The CDR3 covers 13 residues. Here the CDR3 DNA reads TGCGCCAGCCGCGAGGAGACGACCGGGGAGCTGTTTTTT. Translating gives CASREETTGELFF.

V usage is TRBV11-2 and J usage is TRBJ2-1; D possibly uses TRBD1 or TRBD2 (5 bases each). The germline V gene encodes CDR1 SGHAT and CDR2 FQNNGV. Trimming pared 4 bases from V and 6 bases from J, leaving 13 bases between. CDR3 length: 14 amino acids. The CDR3 DNA is TGTGCCAGCAGCTGGGGGTCAAGTGGCAATGAGCAGTTCTTC. This gives the protein CASSWGSSGNEQFF.

This clone showed up just once. This rearrangement joins TRBV2 to TRBJ1-3; no clear D gene. The CDR3 length is 14 residues. V was cut by 1 base and J by 2 bases, with 6 bases left in between. The V gene's germline CDR1 is SNHLY and CDR2 FYNNEI. The CDR3 spells CASSEGVTGNTIYF. The CDR3 DNA sequence: TGTGCCAGCAGTGAAGGGGTTACTGGAAACACCATATATTTT.

V and J are TRBV4-1 and TRBJ2-4, with D uncertain. The germline gives CDR1 MGHRA, CDR2 YSYEKL. This CDR3 comprises 18 residues. With 1 base removed from V and 1 base from J, the gap between germline ends came to 17 bases. The CDR3 DNA is TGCGCCAGCAGCCAAGGTCCGACCTTGGGGTTCGCCAAAAACATTCAGTACTTC. Residues: CASSQGPTLGFAKNIQYF.

This clone is medium-sized. CDR3 DNA: TGTGCCAGCTCACCGGAGGGACAGGGGAGCGGCTACACCTTC. This translates into CASSPEGQGSGYTF. This chain uses TRBV18 with TRBJ1-2; 10 nucleotides match TRBD1. Trimming cost V 3 bases and J 8 bases; bases outside gene matches: 6. Looked up from germline, CDR1 is KGHSH and CDR2 is LQKENI. The length of the CDR3 is 14 residues.

This chain uses TRBV11-3 with TRBJ2-1, with TRBD2 matching over 12 bases. The CDR3 length is 16 residues. From germline, CDR1 is SGHNT and CDR2 YENEEA. V lost 5 bases to trimming and J lost 10 bases; unmatched junction nucleotides: 12. Here the CDR3 DNA reads TGTGCCAGCAGCCCCCAATCGGGACTAGCGGGCAGGGAGCAGTTCTTC. Translated, it gives CASSPQSGLAGREQFF. Variable domain in full (rest from reference TRBV11-3 and TRBJ2-1): EAGVVQSPRYKIIEKKQPVAFWCNPISGHNTLYWYLQNLGQGPELLIRYENEEAVDDSQLPKDRFSAERLKGVDSTLKIQPAELGDSAVYLCASSPQSGLAGREQFFGPGTRLTVL.

The rearrangement links TRBV5-6 to TRBJ2-5; maybe TRBD1 (5 bases). The V end lost 5 bases, the J end lost 5 bases, and 13 bases lay between the germline ends. This CDR3 is built from 13 residues. CDR1 and CDR2 from the germline V gene are SGHDT and YYEEEE. The CDR3 loop is CASRLRDLETQYF. In DNA, the CDR3 is TGTGCCAGCAGGCTCAGGGATCTGGAGACCCAGTACTTC.

The chain employs TRBV20-1 and TRBJ1-1; D is undetermined. The CDR3 length is 10 residues. From germline, CDR1 is DFQATT and CDR2 SNEGSKA (reference sequence). Trimming left V 6 bases short and J 8 bases short, with 10 bases between. Written as DNA, the CDR3 is TGCAGTGCCGTAAGGAAGGAAGCTTTCTTT. Its protein is CSAVRKEAFF.

This clone was seen a single time. The V and J genes are TRBV5-6 and TRBJ2-7; weak D call: TRBD1 (6 bases). The CDR3 runs 14 residues. From germline, CDR1 is SGHDT and CDR2 YYEEEE. V was pared by 0 bases and J by 7 bases, with 14 bases between. CDR3 loop: CASSLGGPQGEQYF. The CDR3 region has the DNA TGTGCCAGCAGCTTGGGGGGGCCCCAGGGAGAGCAGTACTTC.

There are a few counts of this clone. The CDR3 DNA is TGTGCCAGCAGCTTTTCTCGGTCGGACTACTCCTACAATGAGCAGTTCTTC. This gives the protein CASSFSRSDYSYNEQFF. This chain joins TRBV7-2 and TRBJ2-1; a possible D gene is TRBD2 (6 bases). Germline V gene data show CDR1 as SGHTA and CDR2 as FQGNSA. Trimming pared 3 bases from V and 0 bases from J, leaving 15 bases between. The CDR3 loop spans 17 amino acids.

This clone showed up just once. The V gene is TRBV5-6, the J gene TRBJ1-4; D not certain. CDR3 length equals 14 residues. Trimming cost V 1 base and J 0 bases, with 4 bases left between them. CDR1 is SGHDT and CDR2 is YYEEEE in the germline V gene. DNA for the CDR3: TGTGCCAGCAGCTTGAGGACAACTAATGAAAAACTGTTTTTT. Amino acids: CASSLRTTNEKLFF.